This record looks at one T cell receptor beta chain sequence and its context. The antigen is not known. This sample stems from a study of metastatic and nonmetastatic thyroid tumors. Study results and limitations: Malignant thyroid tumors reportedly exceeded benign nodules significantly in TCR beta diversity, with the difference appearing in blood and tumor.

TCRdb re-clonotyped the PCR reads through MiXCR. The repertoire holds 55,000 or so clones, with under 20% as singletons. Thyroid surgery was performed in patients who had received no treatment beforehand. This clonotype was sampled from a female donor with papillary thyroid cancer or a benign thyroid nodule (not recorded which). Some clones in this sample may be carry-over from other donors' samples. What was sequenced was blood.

Here the CDR3 reads CASSPTSGYNEQFF. The CDR3 coding sequence is TGTGCCAGCAGCCCGACTAGCGGCTACAATGAGCAGTTCTTC. The chain carries TRBV3-1 and TRBJ2-1; TRBD2 matches at 9 bases. V was clipped by 4 bases and J by 3 bases; unmatched bases: 1. The germline CDR1 and CDR2 sequences are LGHDT and YNNKEL (reference sequence). This CDR3 is built from 14 residues.